A single TCR beta chain is shown here with its context. Its antigen remains unidentified. The sample belongs to a study of monozygotic twins with inflammatory bowel disease. Study-level findings and limits: Evidence did not back any single strong signal or clonotype linked to IBD.

Using TCRalpha and TCRbeta cDNA, the researchers carried out two nested PCRs that lasted around 15 and 9 cycles. TCRdb re-analyzed the 5' RACE reads; it lists each CDR3 protein once, without DNA. Its table lists some 100,000 distinct CDR3 sequences. Germline V gene lookup returns CDR1 SGHRS and CDR2 YFSETQ. CDR3 size: 16 residues. Donors gave 2.5 ml of blood apiece. The source of this sequence is a human donor with ulcerative colitis or Crohn's disease, or a healthy co-twin of an affected twin (not recorded which). Sequenced: blood. The rearrangement links TRBV5-1 to TRBJ2-3; the TCRdb D gene call, TRBD2, has no DNA to confirm it. The CDR3 sequence: CASSLDGLAGVDTQYF.